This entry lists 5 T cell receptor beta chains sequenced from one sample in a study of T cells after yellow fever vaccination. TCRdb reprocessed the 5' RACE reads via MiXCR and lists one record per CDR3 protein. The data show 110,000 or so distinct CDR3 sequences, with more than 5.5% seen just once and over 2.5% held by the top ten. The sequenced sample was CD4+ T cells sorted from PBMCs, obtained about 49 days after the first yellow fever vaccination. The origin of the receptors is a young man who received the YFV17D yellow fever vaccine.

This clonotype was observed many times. CDR3 protein: CASSLGAGETRFRELFF. The CDR3 DNA is TGTGCCAGCAGTCTGGGGGCGGGGGAAACCCGATTTAGGGAGCTGTTTTTT. The chain carries TRBV12-3 or TRBV12-4 and TRBJ2-2, with TRBD2 as a possible D gene (7 bases). Between the trimmed V and J ends, which lost 5 bases and 9 bases, there was a span of 25 bases. The CDR3 consists of 17 residues.

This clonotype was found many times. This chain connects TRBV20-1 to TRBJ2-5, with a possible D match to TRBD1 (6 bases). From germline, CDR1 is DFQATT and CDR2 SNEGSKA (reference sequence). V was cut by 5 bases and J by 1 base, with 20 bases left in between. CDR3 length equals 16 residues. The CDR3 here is CSAQRTASTIQETQYF. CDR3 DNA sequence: TGCAGTGCTCAACGGACAGCGTCTACGATCCAAGAGACCCAGTACTTC.

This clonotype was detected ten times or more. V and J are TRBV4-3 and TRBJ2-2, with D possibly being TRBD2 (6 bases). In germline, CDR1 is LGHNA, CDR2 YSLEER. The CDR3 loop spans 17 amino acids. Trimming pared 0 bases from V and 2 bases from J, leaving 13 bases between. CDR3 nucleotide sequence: TGCGCCAGCAGCCAAGACTCTCGGCGGGGTAACACCGGGGAGCTGTTTTTT. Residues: CASSQDSRRGNTGELFF.

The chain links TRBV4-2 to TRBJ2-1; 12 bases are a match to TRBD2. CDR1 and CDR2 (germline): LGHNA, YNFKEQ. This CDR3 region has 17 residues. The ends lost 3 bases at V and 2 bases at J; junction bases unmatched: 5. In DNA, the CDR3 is TGTGCCAGCAGCCAGCTCACTAGCGGGGGGCCCTACAATGAGCAGTTCTTC. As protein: CASSQLTSGGPYNEQFF.

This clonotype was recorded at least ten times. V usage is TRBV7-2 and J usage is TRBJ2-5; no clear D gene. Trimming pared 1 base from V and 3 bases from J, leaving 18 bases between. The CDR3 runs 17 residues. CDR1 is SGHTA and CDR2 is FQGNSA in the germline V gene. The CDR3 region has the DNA TGTGCCAGCAGCTTAGGGGCCCGGTGGTTCCGCAAAGAGACCCAGTACTTC. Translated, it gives CASSLGARWFRKETQYF. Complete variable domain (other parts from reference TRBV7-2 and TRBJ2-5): GAGVSQSPSNKVTEKGKDVELRCDPISGHTALYWYRQSLGQGLEFLIYFQGNSAPDKSGLPSDRFSAERTGGSVSTLTIQRTQQEDSAVYLCASSLGARWFRKETQYFGPGTRLLVL.